This TCR beta chain appears in the sequencing data of a study of blood T cell repertoires in COVID-19 (dated by TCRdb to between 2020 and 2021). In terms of the full investigation: Collaborator samples came from the United States, Italy and Spain and covered acute and convalescent phases of COVID-19. The prospective study material was composed of cDNA or gDNA derived from T cells, B-cell-depleted T cells, or PBMCs. Deeply sampled blood TCRbeta repertoires from subjects exposed to, actively infected with, or recovered from COVID-19 were included in the dataset. The repertoires were released in a freely available public database intended as a resource for research on the immune response to SARS-CoV-2. Samples were obtained from the ongoing ImmuneRACE study (first 160 participants) and from over 1,000 subjects provided by 6 global collaborators. The sample metadata nearly always contained a de-identified subject ID, COVID-19 status, age in years and sex. Where available, HLA class I and class II types were obtained from metadata supplied by the sample provider rather than from assay-based typing.

What the research found in general, with its limitations: How much clinical and demographic metadata was included differed by source and by participant, and the metadata was provided uncurated.

On this clone itself: Which antigen it targets is not known. No quality values exist for individual bases; no much larger clone is one base distant.

Sequences LNHDA (CDR1) and SQIVND (CDR2) are obtained from the germline V gene (reference sequence). The CDR3 holds 11 amino acids from the cysteine to the phenylalanine. The read is trimmed to its CDR3 DNA, 33 bases read in frame from base 1. A distance of 7 bases separates the germline ends of V and J, which lose 3 bases and 8 bases respectively. At one collaborating source in Seattle, patients were enrolled during active infection and were followed longitudinally through the course of disease. Each collaborating institution followed its own protocols to collect whole blood in K2EDTA tubes. For TCRbeta analysis, collaborators shipped samples in one of three forms: frozen whole blood, isolated PBMCs, or DNA extracted from either of those sample types. The immunoSEQ Assay, a bias-controlled multiplex PCR, was used to amplify TCRbeta CDR3 regions from genomic DNA. Concerning the study's data processing: The number of nucleated cells in each sample was estimated by amplification of reference gene primers within the assay. Sequence reads were collapsed and filtered to measure the absolute abundance of every unique TCRbeta CDR3 rearrangement. Productive Simpson clonality was computed per sample as the square root of Simpson's diversity index over productive rearrangements. TCRdb retrieved this table from immuneACCESS and kept in-frame rearrangements only. Not all clones are present; in checked studies, unresolved V genes account for under half, and no reason is known for the remainder. V and J calls and clone size follow that table, whereas D and trimming were derived from the DNA. The sample has 300,000 or so clones on record, 90% of them singletons. The top ten clonotypes cover approximately 2.9% of the sample.

The sample consisted of peripheral blood. The chain uses TRBV19 and TRBJ1-1; the D gene remains uncertain. The sequence came from a woman aged 25-40 years with COVID-19, enrolled during active disease. Here the CDR3 is given as CASSMRAEAFF. The DNA sequence is TGTGCCAGTAGTATGAGGGCCGAAGCTTTCTTT.